A single sample gave rise to the 8 T cell receptor beta chains below, sequenced in a study of CD8 T cells in ankylosing spondylitis. TCRdb passed the 5' RACE reads through MiXCR, listing each CDR3 protein once. The sample carries tens of thousands of distinct CDR3 sequences, around 26% recorded once. Sequencing input: blood, either unsorted or a sorted T cell fraction (not recorded which). These receptors originate from a male donor with ankylosing spondylitis or in good health (not recorded which).

The chain is built from TRBV7-2 and TRBJ1-1; D is undetermined. The CDR3 runs 14 residues. V lost 1 base to trimming and J lost 0 bases, with 6 bases between them. Germline values: CDR1 SGHTA, CDR2 FQGNSA. Written as DNA, the CDR3 is TGTGCCAGCAGCTTAGAGGGCCTGAACACTGAAGCTTTCTTT. This sequence encodes CASSLEGLNTEAFF.

In this sample, this clonotype turned up a few times. V and J are TRBV3-1 and TRBJ2-5, with unresolved D. The CDR3 loop spans 11 amino acids. V was clipped by 6 bases and J by 5 bases, with 7 bases between them. Per germline, CDR1 LGHDT and CDR2 YNNKEL (reference sequence). The CDR3 here is CASRIEETQYF. CDR3 in DNA: TGTGCCAGCAGAATAGAGGAGACCCAGTACTTC.

V usage is TRBV20-1 and J usage is TRBJ1-4; D ambiguous. The germline V gene encodes CDR1 DFQATT and CDR2 SNEGSKA (reference sequence). The CDR3 consists of 14 residues. With 1 base removed from V and 0 bases from J, the gap between germline ends came to 6 bases. The CDR3 DNA is TGCAGTGCTAGAGCGCAGGCAACTAATGAAAAACTGTTTTTT. Its translation is CSARAQATNEKLFF.

This clonotype occurred many times. This chain uses TRBV12-3 or TRBV12-4 with TRBJ2-5, with D perhaps TRBD2 (5 bases). V dropped 2 bases and J dropped 1 base, with 14 bases sitting between them. The CDR3 consists of 16 residues. Here the CDR3 DNA reads TGTGCCAGCAGTTTAATTGGTGGGAGCAGCCAAGAGACCCAGTACTTC. Translated: CASSLIGGSSQETQYF.

The chain combines TRBV27 with TRBJ2-7; a weak D match, TRBD2 (5 bases). Germline-derived CDR1 and CDR2 are MNHEY and SMNVEV (reference sequence). The germline V and J ends were trimmed by 6 bases and 3 bases, with 12 bases remaining between them. The length of the CDR3 is 13 residues. Here the CDR3 DNA reads TGTGCCAGCAGGCCGACGGGATACTACGAGCAGTACTTC. This sequence encodes CASRPTGYYEQYF.

The chain carries TRBV4-1 and TRBJ2-3; the match to TRBD2 covers 8 bases. V gave up 0 bases and J gave up 4 bases; unmatched junction bases: 9. Germline V lookup: CDR1 MGHRA, CDR2 YSYEKL. The CDR3 sequence is 17 residues long. CDR3: CASSQEGSRGRPDTQYF. The DNA of the CDR3 is TGCGCCAGCAGCCAAGAAGGCTCGCGCGGGAGGCCAGATACGCAGTATTTT.

In this sample, this clonotype turned up many times. This chain links TRBV7-2 with TRBJ2-3; unclear D gene. This CDR3 comprises 13 residues. Germline-derived CDR1 and CDR2 are SGHTA and FQGNSA. With 2 bases removed from V and 6 bases from J, the gap between germline ends came to 9 bases. CDR3 protein: CASSLQTRDTQYF. The DNA of the CDR3 is TGTGCCAGCAGCTTACAGACCCGGGATACGCAGTATTTT. Complete variable domain (other parts from reference TRBV7-2 and TRBJ2-3): GAGVSQSPSNKVTEKGKDVELRCDPISGHTALYWYRQSLGQGLEFLIYFQGNSAPDKSGLPSDRFSAERTGGSVSTLTIQRTQQEDSAVYLCASSLQTRDTQYFGPGTRLTVL.

The genes are TRBV27 and TRBJ2-1, with 7 bases aligning to TRBD2. Looked up from germline, CDR1 is MNHEY and CDR2 is SMNVEV (reference sequence). This CDR3 region has 15 residues. V lost 0 bases to trimming and J lost 5 bases; unmatched junction nucleotides: 4. The CDR3 DNA reads as TGTGCCAGCAGTTTATCGGGGGGGTATGACAATGAGCAGTTCTTC. Encoded protein: CASSLSGGYDNEQFF.